The text below deals with one TCR beta chain. Trimming took 1 base from V and 5 from J, leaving 12 bases between them. In germline, CDR1 is SGHRS, CDR2 YFSETQ. This CDR3 spans 15 amino acids. The data originate from a study of T cell changes during pregnancy in multiple sclerosis. Produced via immunoSEQ multiplex PCR; TCRdb's table is partial and in-frame only. Of roughly 80,000 clones in the sample, around 93% are singletons; the top ten hold about 2.5%. The starting material was peripheral blood, obtained in the second trimester of pregnancy. This TCR was recovered from a female donor with multiple sclerosis, enrolled in a pregnancy study. The rearrangement uses TRBV5-1 and TRBJ2-2; maybe TRBD1 (6 bases). The CDR3 DNA is TGCGCCAGCAGCTTGTTTGGGGACACAACCGGGGAGCTGTTTTTT. Amino acid sequence: CASSLFGDTTGELFF.